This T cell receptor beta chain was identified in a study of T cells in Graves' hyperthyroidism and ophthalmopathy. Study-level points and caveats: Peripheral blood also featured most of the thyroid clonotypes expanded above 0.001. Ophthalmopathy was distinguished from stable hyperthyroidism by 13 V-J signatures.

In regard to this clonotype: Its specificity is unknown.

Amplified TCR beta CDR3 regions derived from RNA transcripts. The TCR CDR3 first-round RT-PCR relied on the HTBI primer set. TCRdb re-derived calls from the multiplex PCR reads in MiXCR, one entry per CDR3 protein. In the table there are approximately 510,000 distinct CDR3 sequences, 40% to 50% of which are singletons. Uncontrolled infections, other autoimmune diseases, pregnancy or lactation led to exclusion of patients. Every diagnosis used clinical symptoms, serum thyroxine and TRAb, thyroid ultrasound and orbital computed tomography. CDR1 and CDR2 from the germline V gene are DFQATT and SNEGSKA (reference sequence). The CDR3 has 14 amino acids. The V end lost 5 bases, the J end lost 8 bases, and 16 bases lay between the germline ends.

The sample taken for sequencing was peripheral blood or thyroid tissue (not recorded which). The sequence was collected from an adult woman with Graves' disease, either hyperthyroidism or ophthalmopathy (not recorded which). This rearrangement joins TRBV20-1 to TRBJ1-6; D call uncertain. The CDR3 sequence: CSAFAPGIDSPLHF. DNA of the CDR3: TGCAGTGCTTTCGCTCCGGGGATAGATTCACCCCTCCACTTT.